Listed below are T cell receptor beta chains from one sample, sequenced in a study of human T cells and chemical hapten exposure. TCRdb re-called the RACE reads with MiXCR, one entry per CDR3 protein. The table records approximately 320,000 distinct CDR3 sequences, about 5.4% of them present only once. Sequencing used whole blood, obtained in connection with sensitization to the hapten diphenylcyclopropenone (DPC). These receptors were taken from a woman younger than 35 with alopecia areata. Some clones in this sample may be carry-over from other donors' samples. Both conserved end residues are part of each CDR3. Each record gives: D gene, clone size, V gene, J gene, CDR3 DNA, CDR3 protein. D genes are given only for firm matches. Part of the rows lack a size; the others show once, few, many or a class for expanded clones.

D gene: NA
clone size: many
V gene: TRBV5-4
J gene: TRBJ2-3
CDR3 DNA: TGTGCCAGCAGCGGCGCCACAGATACGCAGTATTTT
CDR3 protein: CASSGATDTQYF

D gene: TRBD1
clone size: few
V gene: TRBV10-3
J gene: TRBJ2-1
CDR3 DNA: TGTGCCATCAGTTCACTGACAGGGACAAGCTCCTACAATGAGCAGTTCTTC
CDR3 protein: CAISSLTGTSSYNEQFF

D gene: TRBD2
clone size: few
V gene: TRBV4-3
J gene: TRBJ2-7
CDR3 DNA: TGCGCCAGCAGCCAAGATACGGCTAGCGGGGGGACCCCTTACGAGCAGTACTTC
CDR3 protein: CASSQDTASGGTPYEQYF

D gene: NA
clone size: few
V gene: TRBV13
J gene: TRBJ2-3
CDR3 DNA: TGTGCCAGCAGCCCCTGGGACCCCCAGCAGAATACGCAGTATTTT
CDR3 protein: CASSPWDPQQNTQYF

D gene: NA
clone size: few
V gene: TRBV21-1
J gene: TRBJ1-6
CDR3 DNA: TGTGCCAGCAGCAAAGATAACGACAATTCACCCCTCCACTTT
CDR3 protein: CASSKDNDNSPLHF

D gene: NA
clone size: few
V gene: TRBV10-3
J gene: TRBJ1-5
CDR3 DNA: TGTGCCATCAGTGAGTCCGCCAGGGACAATCAGCCCCAGCATTTT
CDR3 protein: CAISESARDNQPQHF

D gene: TRBD1
clone size: many
V gene: TRBV20-1
J gene: TRBJ2-2
CDR3 DNA: TGCAGTGCTAGGAAGGCCGGGACAGACAACACCGGGGAGCTGTTTTTT
CDR3 protein: CSARKAGTDNTGELFF

D gene: TRBD1
clone size: few
V gene: TRBV27
J gene: TRBJ2-5
CDR3 DNA: TGTGCCAGCAGTTTTTCCTGGGACAGGGCGGAGACCCAGTACTTC
CDR3 protein: CASSFSWDRAETQYF

D gene: TRBD1
clone size: NA
V gene: TRBV25-1
J gene: TRBJ1-1
CDR3 DNA: TGTGCCAGCAGTGTGACAGGGACGAACACTGAAGCTTTCTTT
CDR3 protein: CASSVTGTNTEAFF

D gene: NA
clone size: NA
V gene: TRBV7-2
J gene: TRBJ2-4
CDR3 DNA: TGTGCCAGCAGCTTATGGGATCTTCAGTACTTC
CDR3 protein: CASSLWDLQYF

D gene: NA
clone size: many
V gene: TRBV6-6
J gene: TRBJ1-5
CDR3 DNA: TGTGCCAGCAGTTACGAGGGGGAGGTGATGTATCAGCCCCAGCATTTT
CDR3 protein: CASSYEGEVMYQPQHF